These T cell receptor beta chains were read from a single sample in a study of blood T cell repertoires in COVID-19. Using immunoSEQ multiplex PCR, the repertoire was profiled, and TCRdb retains in-frame clones only, with some absent. The sample carries a few hundred thousand clones, around 84% recorded once. Sequences were obtained from peripheral blood. Every receptor here comes from a woman aged 35 to 49 who had recovered from COVID-19. The conserved cysteine and the conserved F or W are not part of the CDR3 here. Clone sizes are given selectively: once, few, many, or a class where the clone is expanded.

once TRBJ1-3 TRBV2 ASRTRGGTTIY
- TRBJ1-4 TRBV10-3 AISEPRNEKLF
- TRBJ2-5 TRBV7-9 ASSPFYKETQY
- TRBJ2-1 TRBV10-1 ASSGASSGNNEQF
- TRBJ1-2 TRBV28 ASSHRDYGYT
few TRBJ1-5 TRBV19 ASSILGDRNQPQH
- TRBJ2-7 TRBV5-1 ASRGRGFDEQY
- TRBJ1-2 TRBV6-5 ASRWDSAGYGYT
few TRBJ1-4 TRBV5-1 ASSLQGINEKLF
- TRBJ2-1 TRBV5-1 ASSLATTRGNEQF
once TRBJ1-3 TRBV6-1 ASSEETGSGNTIY
- TRBJ1-3 TRBV27 ASSFSTPGPGNTIY
- TRBJ1-1 TRBV20-1 SASQGTEAF
- TRBJ1-4 TRBV7-2 ASSLVWDGTANEKLF
- TRBJ1-2 TRBV7-9 ASSPPWGTTSNYGYT
- TRBJ1-4 TRBV5-5 ASSLGTGAPNEKLF
- TRBJ2-1 TRBV7-7 ASSLGGTEDAYNEQF
many TRBJ1-1 TRBV2 ASSEGPDRAYTEAF
- TRBJ2-4 TRBV7-2 ASSLRDRGPTAKNIQY
- TRBJ1-5 TRBV28 ASTKRSWDRVYQPQH
- TRBJ1-6 TRBV5-1 ASSFWGVSYNSPLH
- TRBJ1-2 TRBV7-8 ASTGGGAEYGYT
- TRBJ2-5 TRBV6-5 ASSPPRQQETQY
- TRBJ1-2 TRBV9 ASSVRQCYGYT
- TRBJ1-6 TRBV6-4 ASSDSNGENSPLH
- TRBJ1-1 TRBV29-1 SVGGFTEAF
- TRBJ2-4 TRBV4-1 ASSQGRGNSPLAKNIQY